The next 17 T cell receptor beta chains were all read from a single sample in a study of CD8 T cells in ankylosing spondylitis. Study-level results: A TCR beta motif of roughly 8 highly homologous variants seemed to mark ankylosing spondylitis blood.

For these TCRs, the target antigens are not known. TCRdb itself ran the 5' RACE reads through MiXCR, one entry per CDR3 protein. The sample includes around 390,000 distinct CDR3 sequences, approximately 20% seen only once; the top ten take around 17%. What was sequenced was blood, either unsorted or a sorted T cell fraction (not recorded which). These receptors were collected from a male donor with ankylosing spondylitis.

This clonotype was seen a few times. This rearrangement joins TRBV7-3 to TRBJ1-5, with D possibly matching TRBD1 (5 bases). From germline, CDR1 is SGHTA and CDR2 FQGTGA. The V and J ends lost 5 bases and 0 bases respectively, with 14 bases between them. This CDR3 region has 16 residues. CDR3 coding DNA: TGTGCCAGCAGCCGACTAGGACAAATTAGCAATCAGCCCCAGCATTTT. Residues: CASSRLGQISNQPQHF.

V usage is TRBV5-1 and J usage is TRBJ2-4; D may be TRBD1 (5 bases). CDR1 and CDR2 (germline): SGHRS, YFSETQ. With 3 bases removed from V and 5 bases from J, the gap between germline ends came to 12 bases. The CDR3 is made up of 14 amino acids. The DNA of the CDR3 is TGCGCCAGCAGCTCCCAATTGACAGAAAACATTCAGTACTTC. It codes for CASSSQLTENIQYF.

The V gene is TRBV2, the J gene TRBJ2-4; 9 nucleotides align to TRBD2. The CDR3 has 14 amino acids. Trimming cost V 6 bases and J 7 bases; bases outside gene matches: 7. Germline values: CDR1 SNHLY, CDR2 FYNNEI. The CDR3 DNA reads as TGTGCCAGCAGACCGGGACTAGCTATTAACATTCAGTACTTC. It is translated as CASRPGLAINIQYF.

This clonotype was counted many times. The chain recombines TRBV10-3 with TRBJ2-7; D may be TRBD2 (5 bases). The CDR3 covers 16 residues. Germline values: CDR1 ENHRY, CDR2 SYGVKD. The V and J ends lost 6 bases and 1 base respectively, with 19 bases between them. The CDR3 DNA follows: TGTGCCATCAGCGACTTGGGGAGTCGCCTTTCCTACGAGCAGTACTTC. This encodes CAISDLGSRLSYEQYF.

The V call is TRBV20-1, the J call TRBJ2-1; maybe TRBD1 (6 bases). Germline-derived CDR1 and CDR2 are DFQATT and SNEGSKA (reference sequence). This CDR3 has 12 residues. The V end was cut by 3 bases, the J end by 7 bases, with 10 bases between. CDR3 DNA sequence: TGCAGTGCTAGTTCTCAGGGGAATGAGCAGTTCTTC. This gives the protein CSASSQGNEQFF.

This clonotype has more than one count but fewer than ten. The chain uses TRBV5-1 and TRBJ1-2; no definite D call. Germline values: CDR1 SGHRS, CDR2 YFSETQ. CDR3 length: 17 residues. V lost 0 bases and J 8 bases, leaving 23 bases between the germline ends. This CDR3 reads CASSLVTAALVRDGYTF. The CDR3 DNA reads TGCGCCAGCAGCTTGGTCACGGCGGCCCTAGTTAGAGACGGCTACACCTTC. The full variable domain, with the rest looked up from reference TRBV5-1 and TRBJ1-2, is KAGVTQTPRYLIKTRGQQVTLSCSPISGHRSVSWYQQTPGQGLQFLFEYFSETQRNKGNFPGRFSGRQFSNSRSEMNVSTLELGDSALYLCASSLVTAALVRDGYTFGSGTRLTVV.

The gene calls are TRBV6-2 or TRBV6-3 and TRBJ1-2, with 8 bases aligning to TRBD1. The CDR3 length is 14 residues. Germline loops: CDR1 MNHEY, CDR2 SVGEGT. Losses at the gene ends were 2 bases for V and 8 bases for J; bases not matched to a gene: 7. The CDR3 sequence: CASSYRGTGGGYTF. The CDR3 DNA is TGTGCCAGCAGTTACCGCGGGACAGGTGGAGGCTACACCTTC.

The table lists this clonotype with a few counts. V usage is TRBV6-5 and J usage is TRBJ1-5; D gene uncertain. This CDR3 has 15 residues. Deletions cut 2 bases from V and 2 bases from J, with 10 bases between. Germline V gene lookup returns CDR1 MNHEY and CDR2 SVGAGI. Here the CDR3 reads CASSYTGPRNQPQHF. The DNA of the CDR3 is TGTGCCAGCAGTTACACCGGGCCCCGCAATCAGCCCCAGCATTTT.

The chain carries TRBV21-1 and TRBJ1-5. TRBV21-1 is labeled a pseudogene. This CDR3 spans 18 amino acids. The CDR3 DNA sequence: TGTGCCAGCAGCCAGAAATTTTGGAGGATAGATAGCAATCAGCCCCAGCATTTT. It is translated as CASSQKFWRIDSNQPQHF.

The chain joins TRBV20-1 to TRBJ1-6; D gene unclear. The germline gives CDR1 DFQATT, CDR2 SNEGSKA (reference sequence). This CDR3 contains 17 residues. V was pared by 1 base and J by 0 bases, with 13 bases between. CDR3 amino acids: CSARGAQGYSYNSPLHF. The CDR3, as DNA: TGCAGTGCTAGAGGGGCCCAAGGGTACTCCTATAATTCACCCCTCCACTTT.

The J gene is TRBJ1-2, the V gene TRBV6-5; no clear D gene. The germline gives CDR1 MNHEY, CDR2 SVGAGI. V was pared by 2 bases and J by 7 bases, with 20 bases between. The CDR3 sequence is 16 residues long. The CDR3 protein is CASSYGLWQRPTGYTF. In DNA, the CDR3 is TGTGCCAGCAGTTACGGTCTGTGGCAAAGGCCAACTGGCTACACCTTC.

This clonotype was found a few times. This chain uses TRBV6-1 with TRBJ2-2; TRBD1 agrees at 7 bases. V lost 10 bases to trimming and J lost 4 bases; unmatched junction nucleotides: 12. CDR3 length: 15 residues. Germline CDR1 is MNHNS and CDR2 is SASEGT. CDR3 in DNA: TGTGCCACGGACGCCTCCGGGACAGCCACCGGGGAGCTGTTTTTT. Translated: CATDASGTATGELFF.

The chain couples TRBV11-3 to TRBJ2-2; 8 positions match TRBD1. Trimming at V came to 1 base and at J to 6 bases, leaving 4 bases not matched to a gene. The CDR3 length is 15 residues. The germline V gene has CDR1 SGHNT and CDR2 YENEEA. The CDR3 region has the DNA TGTGCCAGCAGCTTAGGCGGCAGGGGGCCCGGGGAGCTGTTTTTT. Amino acid sequence: CASSLGGRGPGELFF.

This clonotype has just a few counts. V usage is TRBV12-3 or TRBV12-4 and J usage is TRBJ1-6; maybe TRBD1 (5 bases). The ends were cut back, 3 bases at V and 10 bases at J, with 13 bases in the middle. CDR3 length: 14 residues. CDR3 protein: CASSLATEGSPLHF. The DNA of the CDR3 is TGTGCCAGCAGTTTGGCGACAGAGGGGTCACCCCTCCACTTT.

This clonotype appeared a few times. The genes are TRBV6-5 and TRBJ1-2, with D uncertain. This CDR3 has 11 amino acids. CDR1 MNHEY and CDR2 SVGAGI come from the germline V gene. V was trimmed by 6 bases and J by 8 bases, leaving 10 bases between them. The CDR3 region has the DNA TGTGCCAGCAGCACCCCTCGGGGCTACACCTTC. As protein: CASSTPRGYTF.

This clonotype was observed a few times. The CDR3, as DNA: TGTGCCAGCAGTTACCCTCGGGGGGGCATCACCGGGGAGCTGTTTTTT. Amino acids: CASSYPRGGITGELFF. V is TRBV6-2 or TRBV6-3 and J is TRBJ2-2; 8 bases are shared with TRBD2. The V segment lost 2 bases and the J segment 4 bases; nucleotides outside the gene matches: 6. Germline CDR1 reads MNHEY; CDR2 reads SVGEGT. The CDR3 is 16 amino acids.

This clonotype was detected only a few times. The genes are TRBV10-3 and TRBJ2-2, with D perhaps TRBD1 or TRBD2 (5 bases each). There are 12 residues in the CDR3. CDR1 is ENHRY and CDR2 is SYGVKD in the germline V gene. Trimming left V 11 bases short and J 8 bases short, with 15 bases between. The CDR3 reads CASGLVSGELFF. The CDR3 DNA is TGTGCCTCGGGGCTAGTGTCGGGGGAGCTGTTTTTT.